This passage covers 10 T cell receptor beta chains from one sample sequenced in a study of regulatory T cells in long-lasting Graves disease. Investigators prepared the TCR beta libraries by applying iRepertoire HTBI primers and Arm-PCR of CDR3 regions. TCRdb re-called the multiplex PCR reads with MiXCR, one entry per CDR3 protein. This sample has 400,000 to 450,000 distinct CDR3 sequences, with around 15% found just once. Time point reported: newly diagnosed GD, antithyroid drugs for less than 3 months. Isolated PBMC RNA provided the starting material for the TCR library. The sample was also linked to a second study, of T cells in Graves' hyperthyroidism and ophthalmopathy.

Sequencing used peripheral blood mononuclear cells (PBMCs), obtained at new diagnosis, from a patient treated with antithyroid drugs. These receptors were collected from a woman aged 25-40 years with Graves disease.

Turning to this clonotype: This may arise from a read error, as a much more abundant clone is one base away. The gene calls are TRBV28 and TRBJ2-6, with unresolved D. This CDR3 region has 16 residues. Germline V lookup: CDR1 MDHEN, CDR2 SYDVKM. CDR3 sequence (DNA): TGTGCCAGCAGTTACCCTAGGGTTTCTGAGGCCAACGTCCTGACTTTC. Protein: CASSYPRVSEANVLTF.

The genes are TRBV11-2 and TRBJ1-3, with 11 bases identical to TRBD1. This CDR3 comprises 23 residues. From germline, CDR1 is SGHAT and CDR2 FQNNGV. With V trimmed by 4 bases and J by 2 bases, 25 bases remained unmatched. CDR3 bases: TGTGCCAGCAGCTCATATTTCCTCGGACAGGGGGCGCCGTTTCCTAAAACTGGAAACACCATATATTTT. Translating gives CASSSYFLGQGAPFPKTGNTIYF.

There are many counts of this clonotype. The chain combines TRBV27 with TRBJ2-2, with unresolved D. This CDR3 is built from 16 residues. The V and J ends lost 5 bases and 7 bases respectively, with 20 bases between them. Germline-derived CDR1 and CDR2 are MNHEY and SMNVEV (reference sequence). CDR3 coding DNA: TGTGCCAGCAGTCCCGGACCGCTACCTCCCGGCGGGGAGCTGTTTTTT. Its translation is CASSPGPLPPGGELFF.

This clonotype was counted many times. The chain joins TRBV7-8 to TRBJ2-1; TRBD2 agrees at 12 bases. In germline, CDR1 is SGHVS, CDR2 FQNEAQ. This CDR3 has 16 amino acids. Trimming took 1 base from V and 9 from J; bases not matched to a gene: 7. CDR3 amino acids: CASSLGLLAGGGEQFF. The CDR3 DNA sequence: TGTGCCAGCAGCTTAGGTCTACTAGCGGGAGGAGGTGAGCAGTTCTTC.

In its sample, this clonotype was seen many times. This chain connects TRBV20-1 to TRBJ2-3; 8 positions agree with TRBD2. The CDR3 is 15 amino acids. Germline CDR1 reads DFQATT; CDR2 reads SNEGSKA (reference sequence). V trimming: 5 bases; J trimming: 3 bases; junction bases outside the gene matches: 10. The CDR3 protein is CSAAPSSGTTDTQYF. DNA of the CDR3: TGCAGTGCTGCCCCCAGTAGCGGGACAACAGATACGCAGTATTTT.

In this sample, this clonotype turned up many times. The chain uses TRBV6-2 or TRBV6-3 and TRBJ2-7; 7 bases line up with TRBD2. Germline values: CDR1 MNHEY, CDR2 SVGEGT. CDR3 length: 17 residues. V lost 6 bases to trimming and J lost 6 bases; unmatched junction nucleotides: 20. The CDR3 spells CASRDSGRQGGRGEQYF. The CDR3 DNA is TGTGCCAGCAGAGACTCCGGGAGGCAAGGAGGACGGGGCGAGCAGTACTTC.

The chain combines TRBV12-3 or TRBV12-4 with TRBJ1-2; D is undetermined. The V end was cut by 6 bases, the J end by 4 bases, with 15 bases between. The CDR3 contains 14 residues. The DNA of the CDR3 is TGTGCCAGCAGCCCTGGACCCCGAGGCTATGGCTACACCTTC. Translation gives CASSPGPRGYGYTF.

This clonotype was picked up many times. The V call is TRBV10-3, the J call TRBJ2-1, with 9 bases lining up with TRBD2. With 10 bases clipped from V and 0 bases from J, the junction kept 13 bases outside the gene matches. CDR1 ENHRY and CDR2 SYGVKD come from the germline V gene. The CDR3 consists of 17 residues. CDR3 sequence (DNA): TGTGCCACCGACGGGAGCGGGAGGTCCCCCTCCTACAATGAGCAGTTCTTC. Its protein product is CATDGSGRSPSYNEQFF.

The chain employs TRBV29-1 and TRBJ2-7, with TRBD1 matching 8 bases. Per germline, CDR1 SQVTM and CDR2 ANQGSEA. This CDR3 spans 12 amino acids. The V gene end was trimmed by 6 bases and the J gene end by 7 bases; junction bases not matched to a gene: 8. In DNA, the CDR3 is TGCAGCGTCGGACAGGGAGAGGGGGAGCAGTACTTC. Encoded protein: CSVGQGEGEQYF.

This clonotype was recorded many times. The chain employs TRBV18 and TRBJ2-5; D uncertain. V was pared by 6 bases and J by 4 bases, with 15 bases between. Germline values: CDR1 KGHSH, CDR2 LQKENI. CDR3 length equals 14 residues. CDR3 in DNA: TGTGCCAGCTCCGAGAAGCGTATGGGAGAGACCCAGTACTTC. This codes for CASSEKRMGETQYF. The whole variable domain, filled in from reference TRBV18 and TRBJ2-5, reads NAGVMQNPRHLVRRRGQEARLRCSPMKGHSHVYWYRQLPEEGLKFMVYLQKENIIDESGMPKERFSAEFPKEGPSILRIQQVVRGDSAAYFCASSEKRMGETQYFGPGTRLLVL.